Detailed here is one T cell receptor (beta chain). Its cognate antigen is unknown. This sample was taken from a study of T cells in narcolepsy. Study at large: Enrolled donors included narcolepsy type 1 or type 2 patients and healthy controls. Broader study findings: Comparing one patient's CSF and blood CD4+ clonotypes highlighted HCRT- and TRIB2-specific autoreactive clonotypes.

Some clones are missing from TCRdb's copy, which holds only in-frame ones; the method was immunoSEQ multiplex PCR. The sample has approximately 30,000 clones, 84% seen once; the top ten hold around 1.3%. CDR1 SGDLS and CDR2 YYNGEE come from the germline V gene. The CDR3 extends over 15 amino acids. V was clipped by 1 base and J by 2 bases, with 10 bases between them. The receptor's source is a human donor with narcolepsy. This chain connects TRBV9 to TRBJ1-5, with no clear D. The sample consisted of CD45RA- memory CD4+ T cells from PBMCs. In nucleotides, the CDR3 is TGTGCCAGCAGCGTAAGCGACGGGGGCAATCAGCCCCAGCATTTT. This codes for CASSVSDGGNQPQHF. Full variable domain (rest looked up from reference TRBV9 and TRBJ1-5): DSGVTQTPKHLITATGQRVTLRCSPRSGDLSVYWYQQSLDQGLQFLIQYYNGEERAKGNILERFSAQQFPDLHSELNLSSLELGDSALYFCASSVSDGGNQPQHFGDGTRLSIL.